These 31 T cell receptor beta chains share one sample of origin, sequenced in a study of shared clonotypes between healthy human individuals. CD45RO negativity and positive selection for CCR7 defined naive CD8 cells, a population that excluded terminally differentiated effector memory CD45RA+ cells. Clones were read by immunoSEQ multiplex PCR, and TCRdb kept only the in-frame ones, dropping some. There are about 580,000 clones in the sample; roughly 98% occur only once, and 0.3% lies in the top ten. The sequencing input was naive CD8+ T cells sorted from blood. The origin of the receptors is a man aged 25 to 40 in good health.

The J gene is TRBJ1-2, the V gene TRBV2; D ambiguous. This CDR3 contains 12 residues. CDR1 is SNHLY, CDR2 FYNNEI, per germline. V was trimmed by 8 bases and J by 7 bases, leaving 14 bases between them. The CDR3 protein is CASLGRLGGYTF. CDR3 DNA: TGTGCCAGCCTAGGACGTTTGGGTGGCTACACCTTC.

This chain uses TRBV11-2 with TRBJ2-7, with 13 bases matching TRBD2. V trimming: 5 bases; J trimming: 7 bases; junction bases outside the gene matches: 11. The CDR3 is 16 residues long. Germline CDR1 SGHAT, CDR2 FQNNGV. The CDR3 DNA follows: TGTGCCAGCAGCCTCCCCTGGACTAGCGGGAGCGATGAGCAGTACTTC. It is translated as CASSLPWTSGSDEQYF. The variable domain in full, completed from reference TRBV11-2 and TRBJ2-7, reads EAGVAQSPRYKIIEKRQSVAFWCNPISGHATLYWYQQILGQGPKLLIQFQNNGVVDDSQLPKDRFSAERLKGVDSTLKIQPAKLEDSAVYLCASSLPWTSGSDEQYFGPGTRLTVT.

The chain uses TRBV7-9 and TRBJ2-5, with D unresolved. Germline-derived CDR1 and CDR2 are SEHNR and FQNEAQ (reference sequence). Trimming took off 1 base at V and 5 bases at J, with 2 bases between the two ends. The CDR3 spans 11 residues. CDR3 amino acids: CASSLVETQYF. In DNA form, the CDR3 reads TGTGCCAGCAGCTTAGTGGAGACCCAGTACTTC.

V is TRBV15 and J is TRBJ2-4; 14 bases align to TRBD2. The CDR3 totals 16 residues. The J segment lost 3 bases and the V segment lost 4 bases, leaving 2 bases of the junction unmatched. In germline, CDR1 is LNHNV, CDR2 YYDKDF (reference sequence). DNA of the CDR3: TGTGCCACCAGCAAAGGACTAGCGGGAGGCAAAAACATTCAGTACTTC. Translating gives CATSKGLAGGKNIQYF.

The J gene is TRBJ2-1, the V gene TRBV4-1, with D uncertain. The V end was cut by 4 bases, the J end by 2 bases, with 9 bases between. The CDR3 has 14 amino acids. Per the germline V gene, CDR1 is MGHRA and CDR2 is YSYEKL. DNA for the CDR3: TGCGCCAGCAGCCCACGGGCCACCTACAATGAGCAGTTCTTC. Translated: CASSPRATYNEQFF.

The rearrangement uses TRBV27 and TRBJ2-7; 9 bases map to TRBD1. After removal of 5 bases from V and 1 base from J, the junction contained 0 bases not matched to a gene. Germline loops: CDR1 MNHEY, CDR2 SMNVEV (reference sequence). There are 13 residues in the CDR3. CDR3 amino acids: CASSDRGSYEQYF. The DNA for the CDR3 is TGTGCCAGCAGTGACAGGGGGTCCTACGAGCAGTACTTC.

This sequence joins TRBV4-1 and TRBJ2-6; the D gene is possibly TRBD1 (6 bases). Trimming removed 1 base at V and 2 bases at J, with 18 bases between. CDR1 and CDR2 (germline): MGHRA, YSYEKL. There are 19 residues in the CDR3. The CDR3 sequence is CASSQVPGTRGAGANVLTF. The CDR3 bases are TGCGCCAGCAGCCAAGTGCCCGGGACAAGAGGAGCTGGGGCCAACGTCCTGACTTTC.

The chain employs TRBV9 and TRBJ2-2; D not resolved. Per the germline V gene, CDR1 is SGDLS and CDR2 is YYNGEE. This CDR3 spans 11 amino acids. Trimming left V 5 bases short and J 3 bases short, with 2 bases between. The DNA of the CDR3 is TGTGCCAGCAGTGACACCGGGGAGCTGTTTTTT. This gives the protein CASSDTGELFF.

This chain joins TRBV4-1 and TRBJ2-7; TRBD2 matches at 7 bases. This CDR3 has 15 amino acids. V lost 0 bases, J lost 5 bases, and 7 bases stayed unmatched. Germline V gene sequence: CDR1 MGHRA, CDR2 YSYEKL. The CDR3 sequence: CASSQDGLAGDEQYF. CDR3 coding DNA: TGCGCCAGCAGCCAAGATGGGCTGGCGGGGGACGAGCAGTACTTC.

Remarks on this clone: Mismatch with germline at one junction end may stem from a read error. This chain joins TRBV9 and TRBJ2-1, with no clear D. Per germline, CDR1 SGDLS and CDR2 YYNGEE. The CDR3 spans 11 residues. The CDR3 loop reads CASSVEGFLLF. CDR3 in DNA: TGTGCCAGCAGCGTAGAAGGGTTCTTGCTCTTC.

This chain joins TRBV9 and TRBJ1-1; unclear D gene. The germline V gene encodes CDR1 SGDLS and CDR2 YYNGEE. The CDR3 consists of 12 residues. The germline V and J ends were trimmed by 4 bases and 9 bases, with 13 bases remaining between them. The CDR3 here is CASSPAAAKAFF. CDR3 in DNA: TGTGCCAGCAGCCCGGCGGCGGCCAAAGCTTTCTTT.

The chain links TRBV5-1 to TRBJ2-7; 7 nucleotides agree with TRBD2. The junction had 11 bases not matched to a gene; V was cut back by 1 base and J by 4 bases. The germline V gene encodes CDR1 SGHRS and CDR2 YFSETQ. There are 16 residues in the CDR3. This CDR3 is CASSLSRASGDYEQYF. DNA for the CDR3: TGCGCCAGCAGCTTGAGTCGGGCTAGCGGAGATTACGAGCAGTACTTC.

The rearrangement joins TRBV9 to TRBJ2-3; D not certain. Trimming took 3 bases from V and 11 from J, leaving 19 bases between them. This CDR3 contains 14 residues. Germline V gene lookup returns CDR1 SGDLS and CDR2 YYNGEE. As DNA, the CDR3 is TGTGCCAGCAGCGATGGGTTCGTTGATTCGAAGCAGTATTTT. Translation: CASSDGFVDSKQYF. The complete variable domain, with remaining parts taken from reference TRBV9 and TRBJ2-3, reads DSGVTQTPKHLITATGQRVTLRCSPRSGDLSVYWYQQSLDQGLQFLIQYYNGEERAKGNILERFSAQQFPDLHSELNLSSLELGDSALYFCASSDGFVDSKQYFGPGTRLTVL.

The J gene is TRBJ1-1, the V gene TRBV19; D is unclear. The CDR3 loop spans 16 amino acids. V lost 0 bases and J lost 2, with 13 bases in between. Germline assignment: CDR1 LNHDA and CDR2 SQIVND (reference sequence). CDR3 bases: TGTGCCAGTAGTATAGAAGGGTTCGGAGCCAACACTGAAGCTTTCTTT. Translating gives CASSIEGFGANTEAFF.

The V call is TRBV11-3, the J call TRBJ2-6, with D unclear. Germline V gene sequence: CDR1 SGHNT, CDR2 YENEEA. V was shortened by 1 base and J by 0 bases, with 4 bases between the two germline ends. The CDR3 loop spans 15 amino acids. The CDR3 sequence: CASSLGVSGANVLTF. The DNA of the CDR3 is TGTGCCAGCAGCTTAGGCGTCTCTGGGGCCAACGTCCTGACTTTC.

The V call is TRBV9, the J call TRBJ2-1, with unresolved D. The CDR3 is 16 residues long. Germline V CDR1 and CDR2: SGDLS, YYNGEE. Trimming removed 0 bases at V and 3 bases at J, with 13 bases between. The CDR3 here is CASSVETPWGYNEQFF. The CDR3 coding sequence is TGTGCCAGCAGCGTAGAGACCCCCTGGGGCTACAATGAGCAGTTCTTC.

The V gene is TRBV28, the J gene TRBJ2-7; 8 positions agree with TRBD1. This CDR3 is built from 13 residues. V lost 3 bases to trimming and J lost 5 bases; unmatched junction nucleotides: 3. Looked up from germline, CDR1 is MDHEN and CDR2 is SYDVKM. This CDR3 is CASSLQGANEQYF. DNA for the CDR3: TGTGCCAGCAGTTTGCAGGGGGCCAACGAGCAGTACTTC.

The chain carries TRBV27 and TRBJ1-2; TRBD1 matches 9 bases. Germline V gives CDR1 MNHEY, CDR2 SMNVEV (reference sequence). J was trimmed by 4 bases and V by 6 bases; bases with no gene match: 6. The CDR3 extends over 14 amino acids. Written as DNA, the CDR3 is TGTGCCAGCAGAAGACAGGGGGAGGGCTATGGCTACACCTTC. This translates into CASRRQGEGYGYTF.

J is TRBJ2-2 and V is TRBV7-8, with D tentatively TRBD1 (5 bases). Trimming stripped 7 bases from V and 3 bases from J, with 9 bases between. The CDR3 spans 13 residues. Germline V gene sequence: CDR1 SGHVS, CDR2 FQNEAQ. The CDR3 spells CASTPGYTGELFF. CDR3 nucleotide sequence: TGTGCCAGCACCCCAGGGTACACCGGGGAGCTGTTTTTT. Full variable domain (missing parts from reference TRBV7-8 and TRBJ2-2): GAGVSQSPRYKVAKRGQDVALRCDPISGHVSLFWYQQALGQGPEFLTYFQNEAQLDKSGLPSDRFFAERPEGSVSTLKIQRTQQEDSAVYLCASTPGYTGELFFGEGSRLTVL.

The V and J genes are TRBV7-9 and TRBJ2-3; 9 bases match TRBD1. The CDR3 has 16 amino acids. The germline V gene has CDR1 SEHNR and CDR2 FQNEAQ (reference sequence). The V and J ends lost 5 bases and 2 bases, in that order; junction bases with no gene match: 8. The CDR3 sequence: CASSRSGTGYTDTQYF. CDR3 bases: TGTGCCAGCAGCCGCTCGGGGACAGGGTACACAGATACGCAGTATTTT.

The chain links TRBV7-9 to TRBJ1-1; D is ambiguous. The CDR3 covers 12 residues. Germline V gives CDR1 SEHNR, CDR2 FQNEAQ (reference sequence). V was trimmed by 5 bases and J by 1 base, leaving 5 bases between them. CDR3: CASSEENTEAFF. Here the CDR3 DNA reads TGTGCCAGCAGCGAGGAGAACACTGAAGCTTTCTTT. The full variable domain, its missing parts supplied by reference TRBV7-9 and TRBJ1-1, is DTGVSQNPRHKITKRGQNVTFRCDPISEHNRLYWYRQTLGQGPEFLTYFQNEAQLEKSRLLSDRFSAERPKGSFSTLEIQRTEQGDSAMYLCASSEENTEAFFGQGTRLTVV.

This rearrangement joins TRBV6-5 to TRBJ2-1, with TRBD2 as a possible D gene (6 bases). The CDR3 totals 16 residues. V dropped 0 bases and J dropped 4 bases, with 13 bases sitting between them. From germline, CDR1 is MNHEY and CDR2 SVGAGI. In nucleotides, the CDR3 is TGTGCCAGCAGTTACTCGACGGCGGGACCGTACAATGAGCAGTTCTTC. This encodes CASSYSTAGPYNEQFF.

V gene TRBV5-6 combines with J gene TRBJ2-7; a weak D match, TRBD2 (5 bases). The germline V gene encodes CDR1 SGHDT and CDR2 YYEEEE. CDR3 length: 12 amino acids. V dropped 1 base and J dropped 3 bases, with 5 bases sitting between them. DNA for the CDR3: TGTGCCAGCAGCTTGCGGGGCTACGAGCAGTACTTC. It codes for CASSLRGYEQYF.

The rearrangement joins TRBV7-9 to TRBJ1-1; the D gene is possibly TRBD1 (5 bases). V was trimmed by 5 bases and J by 5 bases, leaving 12 bases between them. This CDR3 has 13 amino acids. The germline V gene has CDR1 SEHNR and CDR2 FQNEAQ (reference sequence). The CDR3 DNA reads as TGTGCCAGCAGCCCTCATGGGGGTACTGAAGCTTTCTTT. Protein product: CASSPHGGTEAFF.

The chain employs TRBV7-2 and TRBJ2-7; 8 bases line up with TRBD1. V dropped 0 bases and J dropped 2; count of bases not matched to a gene: 0. The germline CDR1 and CDR2 sequences are SGHTA and FQGNSA. This CDR3 has 14 residues. This CDR3 is CASSLATGAYEQYF. The DNA for the CDR3 is TGTGCCAGCAGCTTAGCGACAGGGGCCTACGAGCAGTACTTC.

This chain uses TRBV5-4 with TRBJ2-7; D is unclear. Germline V gene data show CDR1 as SGHNT and CDR2 as YYREEE (reference sequence). The V and J ends lost 4 bases and 6 bases respectively, with 11 bases between them. The CDR3 totals 12 residues. CDR3 region: CASSIGLGEQYF. DNA for the CDR3: TGTGCCAGCAGCATTGGTTTGGGCGAGCAGTACTTC.

This clone was counted once. For the CDR3, the DNA is TGTGCCAGCAGCGTAGACAGCGATAGCAATCAGCCCCAGCATTTT. Translation: CASSVDSDSNQPQHF. This chain links TRBV9 with TRBJ1-5; D remains unclear. Germline CDR1 is SGDLS and CDR2 is YYNGEE. CDR3 length equals 15 residues. V gave up 0 bases and J gave up 0 bases, with 7 bases separating them.

V usage is TRBV29-1 and J usage is TRBJ1-2; D is uncertain. Trimming removed 4 bases from V and 1 base from J, with 19 bases in between. In germline, CDR1 is SQVTM, CDR2 ANQGSEA. The CDR3 extends over 16 amino acids. CDR3 amino acids: CSVGPLISGGNYGYTF. The CDR3 DNA sequence: TGCAGCGTTGGCCCTCTTATCAGCGGAGGTAACTATGGCTACACCTTC.

The gene calls are TRBV9 and TRBJ2-1; 8 bases are shared with TRBD2. V shed 3 bases, J shed 2 bases, and the junction held 4 bases outside the gene matches. Germline-derived CDR1 and CDR2 are SGDLS and YYNGEE. The CDR3 spans 15 residues. The CDR3 DNA sequence: TGTGCCAGCAGCGGGCGGGAGGAAACCTACAATGAGCAGTTCTTC. Its translation is CASSGREETYNEQFF.

This chain uses TRBV11-2 with TRBJ2-1; no reliable D call. The CDR3 is made up of 14 amino acids. From germline, CDR1 is SGHAT and CDR2 FQNNGV. Trimming shortened V by 5 bases and J by 13 bases, and 21 bases separated the two germline ends. This chain's CDR3 is CASSSLESETTQFF. CDR3 in DNA: TGTGCCAGCAGCAGCTTAGAATCAGAGACAACTCAGTTCTTC. The whole variable domain, remainder taken from reference TRBV11-2 and TRBJ2-1, is EAGVAQSPRYKIIEKRQSVAFWCNPISGHATLYWYQQILGQGPKLLIQFQNNGVVDDSQLPKDRFSAERLKGVDSTLKIQPAKLEDSAVYLCASSSLESETTQFFGPGTRLTVL.

The sample holds one count of this clone. The J gene is TRBJ2-1, the V gene TRBV10-3; no firm D call. From germline, CDR1 is ENHRY and CDR2 SYGVKD. This CDR3 has 15 residues. The V end was cut by 6 bases, the J end by 5 bases, with 17 bases between. The CDR3: CAISNTRDSHNEQFF. CDR3 sequence (DNA): TGTGCCATCAGCAACACGAGAGACTCACACAATGAGCAGTTCTTC.